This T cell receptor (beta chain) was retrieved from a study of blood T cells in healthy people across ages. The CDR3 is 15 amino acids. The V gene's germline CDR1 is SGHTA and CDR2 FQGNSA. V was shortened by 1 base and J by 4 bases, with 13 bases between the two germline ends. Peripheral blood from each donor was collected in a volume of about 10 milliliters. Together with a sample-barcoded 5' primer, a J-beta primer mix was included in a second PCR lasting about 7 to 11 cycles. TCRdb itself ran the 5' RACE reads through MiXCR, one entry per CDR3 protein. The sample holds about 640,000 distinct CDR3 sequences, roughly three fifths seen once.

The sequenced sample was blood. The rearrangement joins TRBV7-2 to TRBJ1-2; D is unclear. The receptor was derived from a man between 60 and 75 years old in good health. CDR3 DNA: TGTGCCAGCAGCTTAGATGCCTCATACCTCTATGGCTACACCTTC. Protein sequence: CASSLDASYLYGYTF.